This entry features one T cell receptor (beta chain) sequence. Libraries were prepared by immunoSEQ multiplex PCR; TCRdb keeps only in-frame clonotypes and omits some of them. The table has 250,000 to 350,000 clones, around nine tenths seen once. This CDR3 comprises 14 residues. Germline V gene data show CDR1 as SGDLS and CDR2 as YYNGEE. V shed 3 bases and J 7 bases; nucleotides not matched to a gene: 9. This entry comes from a study of blood T cell repertoires in COVID-19. V and J are TRBV9 and TRBJ1-2, with 7 bases matching TRBD1. The TCR comes from a man aged 60 to 69 who had recovered from COVID-19. Source material: PBMCs or T cells enriched from blood (not recorded which). CDR3 sequence (DNA): TGTGCCAGCAGCGCCGGACAGGCGGTCGGTGGCTACACCTTC. Translated, it gives CASSAGQAVGGYTF.